This is a list of T cell receptor beta chains from one sample in a study of graft-versus-host responses after intestinal transplantation. Antigens of these TCRs are unknown. Clones were sequenced by immunoSEQ multiplex PCR, and TCRdb holds only the in-frame ones, with some missing. The table lists about 85,000 clones, approximately 90% of them singletons. Sequenced here: unstimulated CD8+ T cells sorted from spleen or lymph node cells, sampled before transplant. The receptors here all came from a human donor who was the organ donor for an intestinal transplant. Each CDR3 is given with its conserved first and last residue. D genes are given only for firm matches. The size field is filled for only some rows; it gives once, few, many or a size class.

abundance	d_gene	j_gene	v_gene	CDR3aa	CDR3nt
once	-	TRBJ2-3	TRBV7-6	CASSVTDGGLTDTRYF	TGTGCCAGCAGCGTAACCGATGGGGGCCTTACAGATACGCGGTATTTT
-	-	TRBJ1-1	TRBV13	CASSYTGLLNTEAFF	TGTGCCAGCAGCTACACAGGGCTCTTAAACACTGAAGCTTTCTTT
-	-	TRBJ1-5	TRBV4-1	CASSHDVGQPQHF	TGTGCCAGCAGCCATGACGTGGGACAGCCCCAGCATTTT
-	-	TRBJ1-2	TRBV30	CAWTGPGQYTSYGYTF	TGTGCCTGGACGGGGCCAGGACAGTATACTTCCTATGGCTACACCTTC
-	TRBD2	TRBJ2-1	TRBV4-1	CASSQDYISSGGSYNEQFF	TGCGCCAGCAGCCAAGATTACATATCTAGCGGGGGGTCCTACAATGAGCAGTTCTTC
-	-	TRBJ1-1	TRBV9	CASSVGVAESEAFF	TGTGCCAGCAGCGTAGGCGTGGCGGAGTCTGAAGCTTTCTTT
-	TRBD2	TRBJ2-1	TRBV27	CASSFTSGGNEQFF	TGTGCCAGCAGTTTCACCAGCGGGGGCAATGAGCAGTTCTTC
-	-	TRBJ1-1	TRBV2	CASSLTVGTEAFF	TGTGCCAGCAGCCTGACAGTTGGCACTGAAGCTTTCTTT
-	-	TRBJ1-5	TRBV6-1	CASSDGTTYSNQPQHF	TGTGCCAGCAGTGACGGGACAACCTATAGCAATCAGCCCCAGCATTTT
few	-	TRBJ1-4	TRBV19	CASTLPDGGKLFF	TGTGCCAGTACCCTACCGGATGGGGGAAAACTGTTTTTT
few	-	TRBJ1-1	TRBV6-5	CASGPVVNTEAFF	TGTGCCAGCGGACCGGTCGTGAACACTGAAGCTTTCTTT
-	-	TRBJ2-2	TRBV6-1	CASSDPVDWNTGELFF	TGTGCCAGCAGTGATCCCGTCGACTGGAACACCGGGGAGCTGTTTTTT
-	-	TRBJ1-5	TRBV6-5	CASREGPLRNQPQHF	TGTGCCAGCAGAGAGGGACCGCTCAGGAACCAGCCCCAGCATTTT
-	-	TRBJ2-5	TRBV6-1	CASRDRALEETQYF	TGTGCCAGTAGAGACCGGGCCCTGGAAGAGACCCAGTACTTC
-	-	TRBJ2-3	TRBV19	CASSIGIWGRGADTQYF	TGTGCCAGTAGTATAGGAATTTGGGGCCGGGGCGCAGATACGCAGTATTTT
-	TRBD2	TRBJ2-1	TRBV27	CASSSLAGGPYNEQFF	TGTGCCAGCAGTTCGCTAGCGGGAGGTCCTTACAATGAGCAGTTCTTC